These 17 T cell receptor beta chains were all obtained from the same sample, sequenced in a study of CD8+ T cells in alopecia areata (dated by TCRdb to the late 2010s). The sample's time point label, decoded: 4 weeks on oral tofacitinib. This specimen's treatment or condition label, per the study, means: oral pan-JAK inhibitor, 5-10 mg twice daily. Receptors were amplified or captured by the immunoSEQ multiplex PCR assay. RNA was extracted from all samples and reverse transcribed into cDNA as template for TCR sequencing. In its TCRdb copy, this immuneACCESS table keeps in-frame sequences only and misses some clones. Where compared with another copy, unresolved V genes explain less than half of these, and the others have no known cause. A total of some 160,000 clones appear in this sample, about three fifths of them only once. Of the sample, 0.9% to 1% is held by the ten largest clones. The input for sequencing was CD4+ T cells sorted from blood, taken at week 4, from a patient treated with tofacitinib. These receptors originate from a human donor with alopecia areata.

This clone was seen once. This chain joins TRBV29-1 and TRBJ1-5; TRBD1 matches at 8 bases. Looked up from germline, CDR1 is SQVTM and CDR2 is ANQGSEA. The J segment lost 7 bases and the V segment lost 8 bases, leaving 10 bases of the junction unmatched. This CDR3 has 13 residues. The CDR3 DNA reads TGCAGCTTCTCGACAGGGGTGGAACAGCCCCAGCATTTT. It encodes CSFSTGVEQPQHF.

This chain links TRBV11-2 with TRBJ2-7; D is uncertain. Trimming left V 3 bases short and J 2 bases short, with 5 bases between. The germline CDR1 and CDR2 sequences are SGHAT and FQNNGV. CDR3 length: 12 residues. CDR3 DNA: TGTGCCAGCAGCTTCCGACCCTACGAGCAGTACTTC. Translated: CASSFRPYEQYF.

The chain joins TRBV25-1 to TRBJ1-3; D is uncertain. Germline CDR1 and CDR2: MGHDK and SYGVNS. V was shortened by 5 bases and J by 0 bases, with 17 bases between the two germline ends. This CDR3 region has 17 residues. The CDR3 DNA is TGTGCCAGCAGTCAAACCACTTCGGGGTTCTCTGGAAACACCATATATTTT. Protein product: CASSQTTSGFSGNTIYF.

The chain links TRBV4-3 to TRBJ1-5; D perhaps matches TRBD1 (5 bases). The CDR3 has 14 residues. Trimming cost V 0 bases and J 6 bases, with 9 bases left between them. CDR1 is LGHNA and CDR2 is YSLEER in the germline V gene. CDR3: CASSQDRGGQPQHF. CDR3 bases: TGCGCCAGCAGCCAAGACCGGGGGGGTCAGCCCCAGCATTTT.

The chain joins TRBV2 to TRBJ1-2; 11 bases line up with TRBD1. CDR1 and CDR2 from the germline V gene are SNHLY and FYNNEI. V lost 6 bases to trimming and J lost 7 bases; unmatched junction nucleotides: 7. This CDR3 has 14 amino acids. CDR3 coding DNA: TGTGCCAGCAGAGGGGACAGGGGGATAGGTGGCTACACCTTC. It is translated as CASRGDRGIGGYTF. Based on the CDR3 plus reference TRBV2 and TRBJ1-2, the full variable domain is EPEVTQTPSHQVTQMGQEVILRCVPISNHLYFYWYRQILGQKVEFLVSFYNNEISEKSEIFDDQFSVERPDGSNFTLKIRSTKLEDSAMYFCASRGDRGIGGYTFGSGTRLTVV.

The CDR3 region has the DNA TGTGCCTGGAGCGAGAGGGCCGTCCCACGGCGCAATCAGCCCCAGCATTTT. Amino acids: CAWSERAVPRRNQPQHF. This chain connects TRBV30 to TRBJ1-5, with D uncertain. Trimming shortened V by 3 bases and J by 2 bases, and 20 bases separated the two germline ends. The CDR3 is 17 amino acids. Germline loops: CDR1 GTSNPN, CDR2 SVGIG (reference sequence).

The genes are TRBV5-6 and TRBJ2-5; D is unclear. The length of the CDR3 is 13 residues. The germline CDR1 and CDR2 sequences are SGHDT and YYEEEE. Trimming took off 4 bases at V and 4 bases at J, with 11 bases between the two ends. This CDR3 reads CASSQRVGETQYF. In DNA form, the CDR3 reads TGTGCCAGCAGCCAGAGAGTTGGAGAGACCCAGTACTTC.

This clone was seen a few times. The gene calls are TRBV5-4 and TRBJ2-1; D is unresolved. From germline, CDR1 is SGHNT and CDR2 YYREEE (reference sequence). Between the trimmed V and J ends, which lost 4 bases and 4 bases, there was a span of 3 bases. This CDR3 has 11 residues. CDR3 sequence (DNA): TGTGCCAGCAGCGCATACAATGAGCAGTTCTTC. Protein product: CASSAYNEQFF.

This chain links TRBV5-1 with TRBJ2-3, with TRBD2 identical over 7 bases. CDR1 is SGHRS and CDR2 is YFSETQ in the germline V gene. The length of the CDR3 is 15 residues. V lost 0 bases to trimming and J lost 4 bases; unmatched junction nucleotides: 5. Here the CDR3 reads CASSLGGTMADTQYF. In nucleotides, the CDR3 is TGCGCCAGCAGCTTGGGAGGGACTATGGCAGATACGCAGTATTTT.

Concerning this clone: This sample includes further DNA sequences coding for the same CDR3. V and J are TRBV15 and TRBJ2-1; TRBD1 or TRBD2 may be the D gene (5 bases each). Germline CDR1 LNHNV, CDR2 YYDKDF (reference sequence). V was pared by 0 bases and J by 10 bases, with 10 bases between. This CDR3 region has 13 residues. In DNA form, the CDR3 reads TGTGCCACCAGCAGAGATCTGGGGGACGAGCAGTTCTTC. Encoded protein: CATSRDLGDEQFF.

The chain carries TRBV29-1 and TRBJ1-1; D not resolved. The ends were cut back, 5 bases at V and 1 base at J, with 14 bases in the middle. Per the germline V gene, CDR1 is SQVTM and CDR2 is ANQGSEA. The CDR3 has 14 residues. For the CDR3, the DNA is TGCAGCGTTAGGTCCCCACTGGGGAACACTGAAGCTTTCTTT. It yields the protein CSVRSPLGNTEAFF.

The CDR3 DNA reads as TGTGCCACCAGCAGAGTGGGGGGGAGCTCCTACAATGAGCAGTTCTTC. Protein sequence: CATSRVGGSSYNEQFF. The chain uses TRBV15 and TRBJ2-1; 7 bases map to TRBD2. The CDR3 spans 16 residues. After removal of 1 base from V and 0 bases from J, the junction contained 3 bases not matched to a gene. The germline CDR1 and CDR2 sequences are LNHNV and YYDKDF (reference sequence).

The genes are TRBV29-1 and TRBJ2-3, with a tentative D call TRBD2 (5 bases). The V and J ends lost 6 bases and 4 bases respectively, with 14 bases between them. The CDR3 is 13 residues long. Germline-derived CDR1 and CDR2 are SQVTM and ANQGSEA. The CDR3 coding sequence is TGCAGCGTCGAGGGTCACGGCGCAGATACGCAGTATTTT. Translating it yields CSVEGHGADTQYF.

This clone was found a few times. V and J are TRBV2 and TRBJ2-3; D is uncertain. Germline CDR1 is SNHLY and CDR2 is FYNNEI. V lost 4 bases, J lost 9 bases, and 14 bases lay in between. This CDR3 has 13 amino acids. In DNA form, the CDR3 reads TGTGCCAGCAGTGGCCCGATGGGGAACACGCAGTATTTT. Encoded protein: CASSGPMGNTQYF.

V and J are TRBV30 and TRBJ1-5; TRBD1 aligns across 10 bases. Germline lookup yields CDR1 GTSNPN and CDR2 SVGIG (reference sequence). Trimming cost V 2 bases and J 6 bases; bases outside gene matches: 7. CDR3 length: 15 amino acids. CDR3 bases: TGTGCCTGGAGTCGCGGACAGGGGGGTTTTCAGCCCCAGCATTTT. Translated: CAWSRGQGGFQPQHF.

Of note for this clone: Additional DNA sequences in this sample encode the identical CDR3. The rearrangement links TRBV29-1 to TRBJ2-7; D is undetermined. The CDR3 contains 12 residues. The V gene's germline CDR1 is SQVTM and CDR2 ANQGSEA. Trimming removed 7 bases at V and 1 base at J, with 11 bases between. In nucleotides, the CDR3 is TGCAGCGCTAATGACGGATCCTACGAGCAGTACTTC. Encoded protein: CSANDGSYEQYF.

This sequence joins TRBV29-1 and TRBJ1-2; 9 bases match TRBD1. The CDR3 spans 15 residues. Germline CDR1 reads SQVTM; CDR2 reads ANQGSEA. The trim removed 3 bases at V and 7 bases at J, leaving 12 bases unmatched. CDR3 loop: CSVDLYGTGLSGYTF. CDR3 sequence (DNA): TGCAGCGTTGACCTGTACGGGACAGGGCTCTCTGGCTACACCTTC.